One T cell receptor beta chain is described in this entry. The specificity of this receptor is unknown. Base qualities are missing; no much larger clone stands one base away. These data originate in a study of monozygotic twins with cystic fibrosis (dated by TCRdb to 2020 to 2023). Study-wide context: Barcoded libraries were prepared with around 15 PCR cycles from around 3 micrograms of fragmented DNA. To gauge how much genetics shapes V and J gene usage, the researchers compared TCR beta repertoires both within and across 16 monozygotic twin pairs who have cystic fibrosis. Ten female and six male twin pairs, aged roughly 2.0 to 40 years (median roughly 9.3 years) and mostly children and adolescents, were included in the cohort. Data for three of the twin pairs had previously been reported in another context. On the day of blood sampling, twins were ranked among approximately 990 cohort participants for weight-for-height and for FEVPerc (FEV1 disease centile).

Paper-wide results and their limitations: Simpson clonality tended to be low (median around 0.01), which suggests a naive-dominated repertoire, although clonality was higher in the most severely affected patients. Only a small cohort was studied, and no association of shared CDR3 numbers with age, concordance or disease severity was found. Sharing of nucleotide-identical clonotypes was significantly greater within monozygotic CF twin pairs than between unrelated CF individuals (P = 0.000026, Mann-Whitney). The greatest similarity to the co-twin was observed for V gene usage in 13 of 16 pairs and for J usage in 8 of 16 pairs, which suggested genetic constraints.

The twin pairs came from the European Cystic Fibrosis Twin and Sibling Study Cohort, a cohort that recruited patients from 158 CF clinics across 14 European countries. Both zygosity and CFTR genotype were checked in-house, and zygosity was tested with multiplex PCR across nine short tandem repeat loci. Each twin gave a peripheral blood sample, and clinical parameters were documented on that same day of blood sampling. Phenol/chloroform extraction was used to isolate genomic DNA from peripheral blood cells, and the DNA was then kept in TE buffer at 4 degrees C. TCR beta CDR3 regions were amplified by multiplex PCR with the immunoSEQ immune profiling system according to the manufacturer's instructions. An Illumina NextSeq system was used to carry out the sequencing. Turning to the authors' computational methods: Sequence data were processed on the immunoSEQ Analyzer platform, and clonality was computed as the square root of Simpson's index of productive rearrangements. Similarity in V and J usage was quantified by Jensen-Shannon distance, and CDR3 generation probabilities were calculated with OLGA. The researchers looked up shared CDR3 sequences in the immuneACCESS database (August 2020) and in VDJdb (December 2020). The table was pulled from immuneACCESS by TCRdb, which kept in-frame rearrangements only. Such tables lose some clones; where checked, under half of the loss comes from unresolved V genes, and the rest has no known cause. V and J calls plus clone size are reproduced from that table; the DNA served to infer D and trimming. Present in this sample are around 35,000 clones, around 82% of which were seen just once. The ten largest clones represent approximately 1.8% of the sample.

The clonotype was recovered from a girl aged 2 to 10 with cystic fibrosis. Sample: blood.

The DNA sequence is TGTGCCAGCAGCCCCCACGCGGCTGGGGGCAACACTGAAGCTTTCTTT. Its coded protein is CASSPHAAGGNTEAFF. Recombination linked TRBV7-3 to TRBJ1-1; the D region possibly corresponds to TRBD1 (6 bases align). In the germline V gene, CDR1 corresponds to SGHTA and CDR2 to FQGTGA. Its CDR3 holds 16 amino acids, cysteine through phenylalanine. Here the CDR3 DNA is all that survives: 48 bases in frame from base 1. Trimming removed 5 bases from V and 2 bases from J, leaving 18 bases between the germline ends.